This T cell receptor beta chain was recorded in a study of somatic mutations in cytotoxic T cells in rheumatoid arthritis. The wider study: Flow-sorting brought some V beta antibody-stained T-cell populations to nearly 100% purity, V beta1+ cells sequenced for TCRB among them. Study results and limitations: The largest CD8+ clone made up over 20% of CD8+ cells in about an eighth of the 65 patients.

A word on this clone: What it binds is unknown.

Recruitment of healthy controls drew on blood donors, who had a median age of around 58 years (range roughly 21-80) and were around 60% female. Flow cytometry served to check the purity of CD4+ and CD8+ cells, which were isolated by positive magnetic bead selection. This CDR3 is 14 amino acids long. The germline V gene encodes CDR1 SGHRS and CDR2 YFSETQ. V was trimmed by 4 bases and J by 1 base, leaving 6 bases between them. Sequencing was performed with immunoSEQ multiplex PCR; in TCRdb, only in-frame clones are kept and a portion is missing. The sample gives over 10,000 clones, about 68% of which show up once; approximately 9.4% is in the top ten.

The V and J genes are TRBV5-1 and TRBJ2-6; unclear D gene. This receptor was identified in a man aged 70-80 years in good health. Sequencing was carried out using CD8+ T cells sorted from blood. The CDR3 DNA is TGCGCCAGCAGCCTAGGGTCTGGGGCCAACGTCCTGACTTTC. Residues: CASSLGSGANVLTF.